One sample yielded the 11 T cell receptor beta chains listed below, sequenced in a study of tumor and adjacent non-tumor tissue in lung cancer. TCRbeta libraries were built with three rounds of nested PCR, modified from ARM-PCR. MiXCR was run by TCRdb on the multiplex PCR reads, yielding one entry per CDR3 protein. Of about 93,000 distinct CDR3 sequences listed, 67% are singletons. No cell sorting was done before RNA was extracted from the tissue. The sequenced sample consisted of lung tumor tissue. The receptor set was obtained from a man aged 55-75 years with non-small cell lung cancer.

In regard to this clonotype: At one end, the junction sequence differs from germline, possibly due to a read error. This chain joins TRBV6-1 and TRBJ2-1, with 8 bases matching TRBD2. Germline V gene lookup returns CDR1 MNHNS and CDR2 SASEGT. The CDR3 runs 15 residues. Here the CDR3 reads CTSSATGTSRNEQLF. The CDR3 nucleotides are TGTACCAGCAGTGCTACCGGGACTAGTAGGAATGAGCAGCTCTTC.

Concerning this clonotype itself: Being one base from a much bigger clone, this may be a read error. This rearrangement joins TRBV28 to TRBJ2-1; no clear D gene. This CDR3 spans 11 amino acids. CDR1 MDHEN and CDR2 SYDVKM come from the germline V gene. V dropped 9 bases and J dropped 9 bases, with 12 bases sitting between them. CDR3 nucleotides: TGTGCCAGGAGCCCGCGGTTTGAGCAGTTCTTC. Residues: CARSPRFEQFF.

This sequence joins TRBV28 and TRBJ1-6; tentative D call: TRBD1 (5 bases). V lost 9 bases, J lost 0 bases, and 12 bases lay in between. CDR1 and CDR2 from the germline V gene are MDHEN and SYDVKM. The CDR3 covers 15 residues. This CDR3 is CARRPTVSYNSPLHF. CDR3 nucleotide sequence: TGTGCCAGGAGACCGACAGTCTCCTATAATTCACCCCTCCACTTT.

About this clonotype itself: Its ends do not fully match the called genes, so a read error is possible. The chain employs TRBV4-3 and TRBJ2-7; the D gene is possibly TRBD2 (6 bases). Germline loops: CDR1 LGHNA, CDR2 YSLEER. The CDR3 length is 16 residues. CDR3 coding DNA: TGCGCCAGCAGCCAAGATCATGCTAACGGGAGTTACGAGCAATACTTC. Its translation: CASSQDHANGSYEQYF.

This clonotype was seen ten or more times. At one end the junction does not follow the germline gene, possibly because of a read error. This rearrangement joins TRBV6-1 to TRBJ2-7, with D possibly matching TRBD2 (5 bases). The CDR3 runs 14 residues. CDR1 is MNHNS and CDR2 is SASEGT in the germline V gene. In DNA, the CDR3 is TGTGCCAGCAGCGAAGTCCCCCCGGGGTACGAGCAGTACTTC. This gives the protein CASSEVPPGYEQYF.

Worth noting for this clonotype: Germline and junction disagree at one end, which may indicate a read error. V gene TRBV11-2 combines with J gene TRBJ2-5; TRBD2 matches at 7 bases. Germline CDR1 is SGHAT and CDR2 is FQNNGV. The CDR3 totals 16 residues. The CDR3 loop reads CASSSGLLVGGEAQYF. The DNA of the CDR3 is TGTGCCAGCAGTTCGGGACTATTAGTGGGGGGAGAGGCCCAATACTTC. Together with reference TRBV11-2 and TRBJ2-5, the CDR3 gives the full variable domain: EAGVAQSPRYKIIEKRQSVAFWCNPISGHATLYWYQQILGQGPKLLIQFQNNGVVDDSQLPKDRFSAERLKGVDSTLKIQPAKLEDSAVYLCASSSGLLVGGEAQYFGPGTRLLVL.

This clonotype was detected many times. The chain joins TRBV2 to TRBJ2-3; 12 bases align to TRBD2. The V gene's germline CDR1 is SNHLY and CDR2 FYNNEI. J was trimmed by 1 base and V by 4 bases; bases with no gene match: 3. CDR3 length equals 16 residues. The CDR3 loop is CASSARTSGGTDTQYF. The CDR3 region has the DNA TGTGCCAGCAGTGCCCGGACTAGCGGGGGCACAGATACGCAGTATTTT. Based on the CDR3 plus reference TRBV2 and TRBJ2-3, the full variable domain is EPEVTQTPSHQVTQMGQEVILRCVPISNHLYFYWYRQILGQKVEFLVSFYNNEISEKSEIFDDQFSVERPDGSNFTLKIRSTKLEDSAMYFCASSARTSGGTDTQYFGPGTRLTVL.

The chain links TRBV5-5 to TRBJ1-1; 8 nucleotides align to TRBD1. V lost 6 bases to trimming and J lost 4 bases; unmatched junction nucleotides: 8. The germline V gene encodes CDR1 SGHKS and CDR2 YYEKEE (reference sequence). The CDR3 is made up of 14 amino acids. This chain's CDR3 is CASTGQVRGTEAFF. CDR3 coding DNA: TGTGCCAGCACGGGACAGGTCCGGGGCACTGAAGCTTTCTTT.

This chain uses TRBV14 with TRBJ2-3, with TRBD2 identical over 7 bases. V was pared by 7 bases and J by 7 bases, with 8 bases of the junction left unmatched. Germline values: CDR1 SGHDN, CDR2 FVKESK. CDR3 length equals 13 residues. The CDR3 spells CASTQSGVYTQYF. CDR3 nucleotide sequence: TGTGCCAGCACACAAAGCGGGGTGTATACGCAGTATTTT.

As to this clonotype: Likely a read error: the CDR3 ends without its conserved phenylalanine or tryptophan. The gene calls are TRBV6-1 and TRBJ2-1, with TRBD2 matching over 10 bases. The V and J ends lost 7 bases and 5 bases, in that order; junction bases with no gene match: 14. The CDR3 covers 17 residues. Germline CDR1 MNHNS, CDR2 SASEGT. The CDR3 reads CASNDKQAGGPNNEQFS. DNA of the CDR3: TGTGCCAGCAACGACAAACAAGCGGGAGGGCCTAACAATGAGCAGTTCTCC.

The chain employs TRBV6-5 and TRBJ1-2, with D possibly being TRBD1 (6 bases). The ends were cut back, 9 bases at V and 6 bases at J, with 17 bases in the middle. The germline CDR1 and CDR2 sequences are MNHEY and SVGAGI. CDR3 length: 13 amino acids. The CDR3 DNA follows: TGTGCCAGAAGCCGCGCAGGGGAGCATGGCTACACCTTC. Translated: CARSRAGEHGYTF.